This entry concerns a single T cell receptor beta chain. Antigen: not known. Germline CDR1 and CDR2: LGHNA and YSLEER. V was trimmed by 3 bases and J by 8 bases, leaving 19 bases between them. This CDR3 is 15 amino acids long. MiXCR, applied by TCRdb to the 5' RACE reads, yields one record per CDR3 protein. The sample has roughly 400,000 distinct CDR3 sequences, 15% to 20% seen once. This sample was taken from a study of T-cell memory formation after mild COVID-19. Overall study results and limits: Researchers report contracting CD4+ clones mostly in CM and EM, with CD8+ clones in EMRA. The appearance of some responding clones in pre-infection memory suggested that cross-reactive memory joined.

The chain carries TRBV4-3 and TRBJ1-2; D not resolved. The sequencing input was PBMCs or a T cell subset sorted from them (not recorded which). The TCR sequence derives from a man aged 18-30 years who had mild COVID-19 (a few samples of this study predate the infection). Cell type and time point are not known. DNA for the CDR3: TGCGCCAGCAGCCAGCCCGACCGGGTCCTCGGGGGCTACACCTTC. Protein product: CASSQPDRVLGGYTF.